This T cell receptor (beta chain) was identified during a study of cytomegalovirus exposure and HLA in healthy donors. Study conclusions and caveats: Later work found that TCR association rates differed between HLA loci; DRB1 had the most and HLA-C the fewest.

This clone was picked up a small number of times. Its antigen is not identified. Amplification used 60 Vbeta primers and 13 Jbeta primers. Original processing methods: Among the unique TCR beta chains that a later analysis counted, about 81 million in all, about 12 million were shared. Generated by immunoSEQ multiplex PCR, the TCRdb table keeps only in-frame clones and is missing some. From that table come the V and J calls and clone size; the DNA was used to work out D and trimming. Of around 110,000 clones listed, around 86% are singletons. V dropped 2 bases and J dropped 3 bases, with 10 bases sitting between them. Germline CDR1 SGHTA, CDR2 FQGNSA. This CDR3 has 14 amino acids.

This clonotype was obtained from a woman in her twenties or thirties in good health and CMV-seronegative. The sample was PBMCs. V and J are TRBV7-2 and TRBJ1-1; D remains ambiguous. CDR3 in DNA: TGTGCCAGCAGCTTACAAAGGGAGGACACTGAAGCTTTCTTT. Residues: CASSLQREDTEAFF.